This TCR beta chain derives from a study of T cell responses to AZD1222 COVID-19 vaccine. Only one count was recorded for this clone. TCRdb's copy holds only in-frame clones and misses some; the assay was immunoSEQ multiplex PCR. This sample has 150,000 to 200,000 clones, with just over 85% found just once. The TCR sequence derives from an adult who received the AZD1222 COVID-19 vaccine. The input for sequencing was peripheral blood, taken 28 days after the second AZD1222 dose.

The DNA for the CDR3 is TGTGCCAGTAGTATCCGGGACAGGGTGCGTATGAACACTGAAGCTTTCTTT. This translates into CASSIRDRVRMNTEAFF. The chain joins TRBV19 to TRBJ1-1, with 9 bases lining up with TRBD1. Trimming at V came to 3 bases and at J to 0 bases, leaving 8 bases not matched to a gene. Germline values: CDR1 LNHDA, CDR2 SQIVND (reference sequence). The CDR3 length is 17 residues.